This T cell receptor beta chain derives from a study of blood T cell repertoires in COVID-19. Using immunoSEQ multiplex PCR, the repertoire was profiled, and TCRdb retains in-frame clones only, with some absent. The data show about 290,000 clones, about 90% seen once. Material for sequencing was peripheral blood. This TCR was recovered from a woman in her 30s with COVID-19, enrolled during active disease.

The CDR3 loop is CASSLVGSGELFF. The CDR3 region has the DNA TGTGCCAGCAGCTTAGTTGGCTCCGGGGAGCTGTTTTTT. V usage is TRBV11-2 and J usage is TRBJ2-2, with D unresolved. Trimming shortened V by 1 base and J by 6 bases, and 6 bases separated the two germline ends. Germline CDR1 reads SGHAT; CDR2 reads FQNNGV. There are 13 residues in the CDR3. Filled out from reference TRBV11-2 and TRBJ2-2, the complete variable domain reads EAGVAQSPRYKIIEKRQSVAFWCNPISGHATLYWYQQILGQGPKLLIQFQNNGVVDDSQLPKDRFSAERLKGVDSTLKIQPAKLEDSAVYLCASSLVGSGELFFGEGSRLTVL.